The source of this T cell receptor beta chain is a study of blood T cells in healthy people across ages. At least ten counts were recorded for this clonotype. Its target is unknown. Whole-study results and caveats: It was found that TCR beta diversity correlated strongly with the percentage of naive T cells.

A second roughly 6 to 11 cycle PCR used barcoded and J-beta primers. TCRdb ran MiXCR on the 5' RACE reads and lists one entry per CDR3 protein. The table includes approximately 900,000 distinct CDR3 sequences, approximately 32% detected once. The CDR3 runs 11 residues. V gave up 4 bases and J gave up 8 bases, with 11 bases separating them. The germline gives CDR1 SQVTM, CDR2 ANQGSEA. Peripheral blood from each donor was collected in a volume of roughly 9.8 milliliters. This sample was also put to use in a study of T cells of mothers and their children.

The sample was blood. This sequence originates from a woman between 35 and 50 years old in good health. This chain uses TRBV29-1 with TRBJ1-2, with D tentatively TRBD1 (5 bases). Here the CDR3 DNA reads TGCAGCGTTGGGGCAGGGCGAGGCTACACCTTC. It codes for CSVGAGRGYTF.